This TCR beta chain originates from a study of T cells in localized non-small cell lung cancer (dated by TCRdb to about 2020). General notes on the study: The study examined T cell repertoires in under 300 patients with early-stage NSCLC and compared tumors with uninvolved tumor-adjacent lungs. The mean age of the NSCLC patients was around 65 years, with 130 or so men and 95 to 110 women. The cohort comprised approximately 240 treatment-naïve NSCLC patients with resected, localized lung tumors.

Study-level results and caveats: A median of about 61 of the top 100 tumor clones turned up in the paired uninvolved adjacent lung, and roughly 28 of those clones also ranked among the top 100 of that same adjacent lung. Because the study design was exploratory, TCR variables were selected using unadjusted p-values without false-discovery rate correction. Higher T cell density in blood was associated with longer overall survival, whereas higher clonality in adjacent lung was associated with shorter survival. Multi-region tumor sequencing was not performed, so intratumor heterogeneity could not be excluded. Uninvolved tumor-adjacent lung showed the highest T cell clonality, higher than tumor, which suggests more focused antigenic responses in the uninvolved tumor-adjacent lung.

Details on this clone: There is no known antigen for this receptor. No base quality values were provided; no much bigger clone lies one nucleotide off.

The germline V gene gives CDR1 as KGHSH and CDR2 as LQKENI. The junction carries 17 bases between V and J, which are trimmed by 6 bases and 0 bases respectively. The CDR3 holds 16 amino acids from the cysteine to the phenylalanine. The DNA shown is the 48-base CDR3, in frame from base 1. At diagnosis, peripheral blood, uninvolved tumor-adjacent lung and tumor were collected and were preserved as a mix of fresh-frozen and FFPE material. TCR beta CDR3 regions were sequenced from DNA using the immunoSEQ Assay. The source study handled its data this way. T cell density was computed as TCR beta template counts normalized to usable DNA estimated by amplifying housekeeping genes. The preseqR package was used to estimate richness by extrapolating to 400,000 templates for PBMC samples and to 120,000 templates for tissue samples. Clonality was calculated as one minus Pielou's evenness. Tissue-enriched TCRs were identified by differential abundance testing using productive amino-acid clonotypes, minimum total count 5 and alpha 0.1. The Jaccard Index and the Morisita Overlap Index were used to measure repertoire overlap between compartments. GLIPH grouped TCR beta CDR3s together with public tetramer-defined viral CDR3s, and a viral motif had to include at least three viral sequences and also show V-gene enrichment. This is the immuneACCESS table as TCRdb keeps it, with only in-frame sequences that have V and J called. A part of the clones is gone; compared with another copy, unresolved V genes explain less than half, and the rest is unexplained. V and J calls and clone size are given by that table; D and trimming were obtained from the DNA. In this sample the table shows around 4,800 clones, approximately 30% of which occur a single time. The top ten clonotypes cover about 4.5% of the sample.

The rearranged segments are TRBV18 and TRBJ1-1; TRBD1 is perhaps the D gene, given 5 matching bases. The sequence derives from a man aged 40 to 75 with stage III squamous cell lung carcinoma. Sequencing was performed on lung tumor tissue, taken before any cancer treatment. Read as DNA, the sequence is TGTGCCAGCTCCATCCTAGGGGCTCCTATGAACACTGAAGCTTTCTTT. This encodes CASSILGAPMNTEAFF.